Sequencing of this TCR beta chain was carried out in a study of CD8 T cells in Susac syndrome. A quantity of 0.5 to 1 ug RNA underwent reverse transcription using random hexamers. An immunoSEQ multiplex PCR amplified TCR beta CDR3 over 54 Vbeta and 13 Jbeta. TCRdb reanalysed the immunoSEQ multiplex PCR reads using MiXCR and keeps one entry per CDR3 protein. This sample has around 120,000 distinct CDR3 sequences; 94% occur once, and the top ten carry around 0.12%. It was treatment-naive patients with stable or active relapsing-remitting disease who made up the multiple sclerosis controls. The TEMRA cells underwent FACS enrichment, while the CD8+ and CD4+ T cells underwent negative isolation. The CDR3 runs to 12 residues. Germline values: CDR1 MNHEY, CDR2 SMNVEV (reference sequence). Between the trimmed V and J ends, which lost 6 bases and 4 bases, there was a span of 9 bases.

The origin of this receptor is a human donor with multiple sclerosis. The rearrangement uses TRBV27 and TRBJ1-2; D ambiguous. Sequencing was carried out using CD4+ T cells from PBMCs. The CDR3 sequence: CASRRGFYGYTF. CDR3 nucleotides: TGTGCCAGCAGACGGGGTTTCTATGGCTACACCTTC.